The TCR beta chain under discussion was sequenced for a study of Ad26.COV2.S vaccination and SARS-CoV-2 variants. Study-wide results and limits: Breadth of non-spike TCRs did not differ between vaccinees and placebo recipients. Marked by substantial breadth, spike-specific CD8+ and CD4+ T cell responses were reportedly seen after vaccination. The TCR breadth and depth analyses may have understated or missed part of the total T cell responses.

Regarding this clone: Its antigen is unidentified.

The germline gives CDR1 SGHTA, CDR2 FQGNSA. The CDR3 runs 15 residues. V lost 1 base to trimming and J lost 7 bases, with 11 bases between them. Using immunoSEQ multiplex PCR, the repertoire was profiled, and TCRdb retains in-frame clones only, with some absent. The sample yields roughly 380,000 clones, 92% seen once. V is TRBV7-2 and J is TRBJ1-6, with D maybe TRBD1 (6 bases). The clonotype was recovered from a human donor who had recovered from COVID-19. Specimen: peripheral blood, collected after recovery from COVID-19. The CDR3 loop is CASSLVGARNSPLHF. As DNA, the CDR3 is TGTGCCAGCAGCTTAGTGGGGGCGCGGAATTCACCCCTCCACTTT.